The clone carrying this TCR beta chain was seen just once. As yet, its antigen is unknown. V was trimmed by 0 bases and J by 2 bases, leaving 11 bases between them. Germline CDR1 reads LGHNA; CDR2 reads YNFKEQ. CDR3 length equals 15 residues. The data belong to a study of T cells after posttransplantation cyclophosphamide. The study's findings and limits: Recipient CMV seropositivity and CMV reactivation strongly tracked TRB clonality. Skin or GI-infiltrating T cells shared few TRB sequences with blood.

Repertoires were generated with immunoSEQ multiplex PCR, while TCRdb's copy carries only in-frame clones and drops some. The sample gives under 3,000 clones, 70% to 75% of which show up once; 20% to 25% is in the top ten. This sequence was found in a man younger than 40 with a blood cancer, CMV-positive, and with a related stem cell donor. The chain joins TRBV4-2 to TRBJ2-7, with D possibly TRBD2 on 6 matching bases. Sequencing input: PBMCs. Here the CDR3 DNA reads TGTGCCAGCAGCCAAGAGTGGCGGGGACCCTACGAGCAGTACTTC. This encodes CASSQEWRGPYEQYF.